This TCR beta chain is drawn from a study of T cells in Graves' hyperthyroidism and ophthalmopathy. Notes on the study in general: Researchers found most expanded thyroid clonotypes above 0.001 in blood as well. By a 13 V-J model, ophthalmopathy was set apart from stable hyperthyroidism.

V lost 4 bases to trimming and J lost 3 bases, with 18 bases between them. The CDR3 sequence is 16 residues long. This clonotype was seen many times. What it binds is not known. The TCR beta CDR3 regions underwent amplification using RNA transcripts as the source. A set of HTBI primers served as the primers for a first-round RT-PCR of the TCR CDR3. TCRdb itself ran the multiplex PCR reads through MiXCR, one entry per CDR3 protein. This table holds a few hundred thousand distinct CDR3 sequences, approximately 18% found once. The rearrangement uses TRBV12-3 or TRBV12-4 and TRBJ1-2; unclear D gene. The material sequenced was blood. This receptor was taken from a man younger than 30 with Graves' ophthalmopathy. The CDR3 loop reads CASSYSSPPSHYGYTF. The CDR3 DNA sequence: TGTGCCAGCAGTTATAGTTCCCCTCCAAGCCACTATGGCTACACCTTC.